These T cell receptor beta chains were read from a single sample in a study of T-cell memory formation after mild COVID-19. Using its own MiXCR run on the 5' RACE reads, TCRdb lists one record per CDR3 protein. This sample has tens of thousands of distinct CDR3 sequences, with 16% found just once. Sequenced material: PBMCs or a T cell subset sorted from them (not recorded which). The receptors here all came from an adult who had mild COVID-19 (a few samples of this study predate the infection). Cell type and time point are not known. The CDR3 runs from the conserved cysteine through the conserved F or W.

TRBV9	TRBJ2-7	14	CASSGYSGDYEQYF
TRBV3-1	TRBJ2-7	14	CASSQVASQGEQYF
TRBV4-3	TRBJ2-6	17	CASSQRDRGPGANVLTF
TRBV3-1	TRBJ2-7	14	CASSRGGDSYEQYF
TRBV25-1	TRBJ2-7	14	CASSGRRRTWEQYF
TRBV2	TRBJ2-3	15	CASTLTSGRTDTQYF
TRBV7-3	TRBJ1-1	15	CASSLVGGGNTEAFF
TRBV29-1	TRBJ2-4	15	CTRNRTAKAKNIQYF
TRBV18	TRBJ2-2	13	CASSPPLAGELFF
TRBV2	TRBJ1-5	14	CASSDIFGSQPQHF
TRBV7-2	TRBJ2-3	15	CASSLGAGVTDTQYF
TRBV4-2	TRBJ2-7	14	CASRMAVSSYEQYF
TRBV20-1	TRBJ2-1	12	CSASKLGGEQFF
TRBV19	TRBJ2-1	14	CASTGAYPYNEQFF
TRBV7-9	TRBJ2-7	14	CASRPNPGTYEQYF
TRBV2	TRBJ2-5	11	CASRLRETQYF
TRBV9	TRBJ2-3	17	CASSVNRVGGSKDTQYF
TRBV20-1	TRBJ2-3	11	CSASRGDTQYF
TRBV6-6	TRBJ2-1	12	CASSLGWNEQFF
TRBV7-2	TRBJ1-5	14	CASSLGQGTQPQHF
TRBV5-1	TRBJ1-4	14	CASSYGRSGEKLFF
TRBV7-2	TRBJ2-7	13	CASSLILAGEQYF
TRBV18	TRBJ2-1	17	CASSPGLAGVSYNEQFF
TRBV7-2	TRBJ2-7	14	CASSRGLADYEQYF
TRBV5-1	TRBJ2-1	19	CASSRPGQASGSGYNEQFF